The present TCR beta chain was sequenced within a study of shared clonotypes between healthy human individuals. CDR3 length equals 14 residues. The germline V gene encodes CDR1 SGHRS and CDR2 YFSETQ. V shed 4 bases and J shed 0 bases, with 11 bases lying between them. TCRdb's table, derived via immunoSEQ multiplex PCR, lists solely in-frame clones and lacks some. Among about 1.1 million clones, roughly 74% were seen once, and the ten largest hold 0.5% to 0.6%. The sequenced sample consisted of memory CD4+ T cells from PBMCs. Subset noted: CD45RA-negative fraction. V is TRBV5-1 and J is TRBJ2-7, with D possibly matching TRBD1 (6 bases). The sequence derives from a man aged 18 to 30 in good health. Some clones in this sample may be carry-over from other donors' samples. CDR3 bases: TGCGCCAGCAGCGCGCAGGGGAGCTCCTACGAGCAGTACTTC. Protein sequence: CASSAQGSSYEQYF.